The present entry profiles one T cell receptor beta chain with its context. Its antigen is unknown. The V gene end was trimmed by 2 bases and the J gene end by 3 bases; junction bases not matched to a gene: 12. Germline V lookup: CDR1 MNHEY, CDR2 SMNVEV (reference sequence). This CDR3 contains 17 residues. Naive CD8 isolation took CD45RO-negative cells positively selected for CCR7 and excluded terminally differentiated effector memory CD45RA+ cells. These data are taken from a study of shared clonotypes between healthy human individuals. Study-wide results and limits: For naive CD4 cells, 4% to 5% of clonotypes were shared across several donors.

Libraries were prepared by immunoSEQ multiplex PCR; TCRdb keeps only in-frame clonotypes and omits some of them. The sample holds more than 2 million clones, around 95% seen once. The sequencing sample was made of naive CD8+ T cells from PBMCs. The TCR comes from a man in his late teens or twenties in good health. Some clones in this sample may be carry-over from other donors' samples. The chain joins TRBV27 to TRBJ2-7; 8 bases line up with TRBD1. The CDR3 region is CASSLAPGTGKYYEQYF. In DNA form, the CDR3 reads TGTGCCAGCAGTTTAGCCCCCGGGACAGGAAAGTACTACGAGCAGTACTTC.